This T cell receptor (beta chain) was identified during a study of CD8 T cells in ankylosing spondylitis. Overall study findings and caveats: Disease-linked clones reportedly concentrated significantly in matched ankylosing spondylitis synovial fluid.

As the method for making TCR beta libraries, quantitative 5'-RACE with molecular barcodes was used. One entry per CDR3 protein, called by TCRdb with MiXCR from the 5' RACE reads. The repertoire includes about 130,000 distinct CDR3 sequences, 10% to 12% of them detected once, and approximately 4% sits in the top ten. This clonotype was observed many times. As yet, its antigen is unknown. Germline CDR1 reads SGHRS; CDR2 reads YFSETQ. The CDR3 totals 14 residues. V was clipped by 4 bases and J by 4 bases; unmatched bases: 5. This clonotype was sampled from a female donor with ankylosing spondylitis or in good health (not recorded which). The sequencing input was blood, either unsorted or a sorted T cell fraction (not recorded which). The chain joins TRBV5-1 to TRBJ2-1; 7 bases line up with TRBD1. The CDR3 sequence is CASSRDSLYNEQFF. In nucleotides, the CDR3 is TGCGCCAGCAGCCGGGACAGCCTATACAATGAGCAGTTCTTC. Filled out from reference TRBV5-1 and TRBJ2-1, the complete variable domain reads KAGVTQTPRYLIKTRGQQVTLSCSPISGHRSVSWYQQTPGQGLQFLFEYFSETQRNKGNFPGRFSGRQFSNSRSEMNVSTLELGDSALYLCASSRDSLYNEQFFGPGTRLTVL.